The source of this T cell receptor beta chain is a study of identical twins. TCRdb re-derived calls from the 5' RACE reads in MiXCR, one entry per CDR3 protein. The profile shows hundreds of thousands of distinct CDR3 sequences, roughly 12% of them singletons. V lost 2 bases and J lost 5, with 17 bases in between. The CDR3 contains 16 residues. Germline-derived CDR1 and CDR2 are SGHRS and YFSETQ. This clonotype showed up many times. In addition, the sample was reused for a study of yellow fever vaccine responses in identical twins.

The sample comprised PBMCs. V gene TRBV5-1 combines with J gene TRBJ2-1, with D tentatively TRBD2 (6 bases). The sequence derives from a woman aged 18-29 years in good health. The CDR3 sequence is CASSLIQPGLHNEQFF. The DNA for the CDR3 is TGCGCCAGCAGCTTAATACAACCGGGACTGCACAATGAGCAGTTCTTC.